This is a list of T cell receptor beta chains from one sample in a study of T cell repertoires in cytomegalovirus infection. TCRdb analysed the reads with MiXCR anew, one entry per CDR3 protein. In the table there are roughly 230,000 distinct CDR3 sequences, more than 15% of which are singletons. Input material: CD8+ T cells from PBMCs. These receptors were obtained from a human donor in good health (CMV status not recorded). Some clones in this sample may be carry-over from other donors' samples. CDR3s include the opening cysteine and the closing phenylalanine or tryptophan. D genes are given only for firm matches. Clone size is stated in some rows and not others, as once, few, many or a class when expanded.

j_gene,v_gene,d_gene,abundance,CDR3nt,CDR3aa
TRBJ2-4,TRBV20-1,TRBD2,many,TGCAGTGCTAGAGAGTTCCTAGCGGGGGGGACCATAGCCAAAAACATTCAGTACTTC,CSAREFLAGGTIAKNIQYF
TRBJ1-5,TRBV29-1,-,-,TGCAGCGTTGAGTCCCATGGAGTGGATACAGGAGTAAGTCCCCCGCATCAGCCCCAGCATTTT,CSVESHGVDTGVSPPHQPQHF
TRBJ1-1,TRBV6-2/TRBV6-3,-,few,TGTGCCAGCGTCCTGTATAAGAACACTGAAGCTTTCTTT,CASVLYKNTEAFF
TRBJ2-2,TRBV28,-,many,TGTGCCAGCAGGTCTTCGAACACCGGGGAGCTGTTTTTT,CASRSSNTGELFF
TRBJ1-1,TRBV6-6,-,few,TGTGCCAGCAGAGGGGGATCATGGGACTTGAACACTGAAGCTTTCTTT,CASRGGSWDLNTEAFF
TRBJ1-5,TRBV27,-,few,TGTGCCAGCAGTATCCCCAATCAGCCCCAGCATTTT,CASSIPNQPQHF
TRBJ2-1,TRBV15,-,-,TGTGCCACCAGCAGCGCAAAGGACCTATCCCATGAGCAGTTCTTC,CATSSAKDLSHEQFF
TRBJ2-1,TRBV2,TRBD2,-,TGTGCCAGCAGAGAGACTAGCGGGGAATACGATGGGCAGTTCTTC,CASRETSGEYDGQFF
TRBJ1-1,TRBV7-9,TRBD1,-,TGTGCCAGCGGGCCCGAGACAGGGTTTGCAGAAGCTTTCTTT,CASGPETGFAEAFF
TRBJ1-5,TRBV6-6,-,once,TGTGCCAGCAGTTACCTGTCTCGGAATCAGCCCCAGCATTTT,CASSYLSRNQPQHF
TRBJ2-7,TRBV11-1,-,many,TGTGCCAGCAGCCTCGCACAAACCTACGAGCAGTACTTC,CASSLAQTYEQYF
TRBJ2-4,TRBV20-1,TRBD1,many,TGCAGTGCCACTGGACAGGGGGGAAACATTCAGTACTTC,CSATGQGGNIQYF
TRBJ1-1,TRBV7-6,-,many,TGTGCCAGCAGCCCCGCGGCTTTCTTT,CASSPAAFF
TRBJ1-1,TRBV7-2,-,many,TGTGCCAGCAGCTCCACAGGGATGGACACTGAAGCTTTCTTT,CASSSTGMDTEAFF
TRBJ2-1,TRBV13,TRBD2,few,TGTGCCAGCAGCCCCGGTGCTAGCGGGCCCTATGAGCAGTTCTTC,CASSPGASGPYEQFF
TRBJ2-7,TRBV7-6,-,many,TGTGCCAGCAGCTTAGTTGGACTACCCTTTTGGGAGCAGTACTTC,CASSLVGLPFWEQYF
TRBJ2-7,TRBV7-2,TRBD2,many,TGTGCCAGCAGCTTAGTTGCGCGGGGGGGCGTGGGAGAGCAGTACTTC,CASSLVARGGVGEQYF
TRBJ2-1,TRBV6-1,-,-,TGTGCCAGCAGTGAAGGTTCAGGACCGCGGAATGAGCAGTTCTTC,CASSEGSGPRNEQFF
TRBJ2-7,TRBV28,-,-,TGTGCCAGCAGTTTATTAAGCCCCCGGGACGGAGCCTACGAGCAGTACTTC,CASSLLSPRDGAYEQYF
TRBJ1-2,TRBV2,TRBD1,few,TGTGCCAGCAGTGAAATTGGAGGACAGGGGGCCGTCGGCTACACCTTC,CASSEIGGQGAVGYTF
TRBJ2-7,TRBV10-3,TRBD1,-,TGTGCCATCAGTGACGGGACAGGGAACCCCTACGAGCAGTACTTC,CAISDGTGNPYEQYF
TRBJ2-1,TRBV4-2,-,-,TGTGCCAGCAGCCAAGAGGGCCTAGCGACGACTTACAATGAGCAGTTCTTC,CASSQEGLATTYNEQFF
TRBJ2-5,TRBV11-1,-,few,TGTGCCAGCAGCTCTACACTTGAACAAGAGACCCAGTACTTC,CASSSTLEQETQYF
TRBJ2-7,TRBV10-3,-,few,TGTGCCATCAGTGAGCCCCCCTCTACAGGGCTTAGCTCCTACGAGCAGTACTTC,CAISEPPSTGLSSYEQYF
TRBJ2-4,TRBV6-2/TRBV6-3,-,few,TGTGCCAGCAGTTACGGGACACTAAAAGGGGACAAAAACATTCAGTACTTC,CASSYGTLKGDKNIQYF
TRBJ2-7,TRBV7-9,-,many,TGTGCCAGCAGCGCATCCTTCCGGGACCCGCGGGAGCAGTACTTC,CASSASFRDPREQYF
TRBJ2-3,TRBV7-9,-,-,TGTGCCAGCAGCTTAGGAGGACCCTCAGGGGCAGATACGCAGTATTTT,CASSLGGPSGADTQYF
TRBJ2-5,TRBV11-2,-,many,TGTGCCAGCAGCTCTCTAGGGGCCACGGTGTGGGAGACCCAGTACTTC,CASSSLGATVWETQYF
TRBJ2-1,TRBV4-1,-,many,TGCGCCAGCAGCTTACGAAGTGAGACTGCAGGCGATGAGCAGTTCTTC,CASSLRSETAGDEQFF
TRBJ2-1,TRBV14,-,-,TGTGCCAGCAGCCGGTACCGTGGAACCGGTGTGGAGCAGTTCTTC,CASSRYRGTGVEQFF
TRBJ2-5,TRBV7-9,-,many,TGTGCCAGCAGCTCACGGGGTCTCCAAGAGACCCAGTACTTC,CASSSRGLQETQYF
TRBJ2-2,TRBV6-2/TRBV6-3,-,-,TGTGCCAGCAGTTACCCGACAGGGAGGTTAACCGGGGAGCTGTTTTTT,CASSYPTGRLTGELFF
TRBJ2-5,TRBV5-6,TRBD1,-,TGTGCCAGCAGCTTGGCAACAGGGGGGAACCAAGAGACCCAGTACTTC,CASSLATGGNQETQYF
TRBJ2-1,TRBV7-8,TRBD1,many,TGTGCCAGCAGCCCCACGGGGACAGGGTATTACAATGAGCAGTTCTTC,CASSPTGTGYYNEQFF
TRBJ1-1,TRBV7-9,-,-,TGTGCCACCGAGGCCGGCATGAACACTGAAGCTTTCTTT,CATEAGMNTEAFF
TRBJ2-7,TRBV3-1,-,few,TGTGCCAGCAGCTCCTCCACCCCCTACGAGCAGTACTTC,CASSSSTPYEQYF
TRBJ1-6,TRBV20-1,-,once,TGCAGTGCTAGAGATATTAGAATGGACAGCTCCTATAATTCACCCCTCCACTTT,CSARDIRMDSSYNSPLHF
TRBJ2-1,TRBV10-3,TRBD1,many,TGTGCCATCAGCTCCGACAGGGTCTTGTTCTTC,CAISSDRVLFF
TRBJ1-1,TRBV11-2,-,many,TGTGCCAGCAGCTTAGGGGTGTTGGTGAACACTGAAGCTTTCTTT,CASSLGVLVNTEAFF
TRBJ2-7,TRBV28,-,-,TGTGCCAGCAGTTTACTAGGGGAGATCTACGAGCAGTACTTC,CASSLLGEIYEQYF
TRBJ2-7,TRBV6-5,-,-,TGTGCCAGCAGTTACTCTTCCGGGACGGAGCAGTACTTC,CASSYSSGTEQYF
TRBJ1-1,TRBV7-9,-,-,TGTGCCAGCAGGGCAGACACTGAAGCTTTCTTT,CASRADTEAFF
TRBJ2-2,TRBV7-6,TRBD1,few,TGTGCCAGCAGCTTAGCGTTGGGGACAGGGGAAAACACCGGGGAGCTGTTTTTT,CASSLALGTGENTGELFF
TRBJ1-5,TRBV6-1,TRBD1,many,TGTGCCAGCAGTTCTCAGACAGGGGGTAATCAGCCCCAGCATTTT,CASSSQTGGNQPQHF
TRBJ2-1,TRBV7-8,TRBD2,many,TGTGCCAGCAGCTTAGGGGGCGGGGGGAATGAGCAGTTCTTC,CASSLGGGGNEQFF
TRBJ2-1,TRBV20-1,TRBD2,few,TGCAGTGCCATCGGACTAGCAGGCTACAATGAGCAGTTCTTC,CSAIGLAGYNEQFF
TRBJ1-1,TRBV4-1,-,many,TGCGCCAGCAGCCATCCGACAGGACTGAACACTGAAGCTTTCTTT,CASSHPTGLNTEAFF